This is a list of T cell receptor beta chains from one sample in a study of cytomegalovirus exposure and HLA in healthy donors. The protocol was immunoSEQ multiplex PCR, while the TCRdb copy is restricted to in-frame clones and leaves out a portion. The repertoire has tens of thousands of clones, roughly 70% of them found once; the top ten carry 4.9%. Sequencing was done on a sample of PBMCs. Receptors were obtained from a man between 60 and 75 years old in good health and CMV-seropositive. CDR3s include the opening cysteine and the closing phenylalanine or tryptophan. The order of the fields is V gene, clone size, J gene, D gene, CDR3 DNA, CDR3 protein. A D gene is named only where the DNA matches it firmly. The size entry is marked missing in some rows and otherwise reads once, few, many or a size class.

TRBV30	few	TRBJ1-5	NA	TGTGCCTGGAGCGTACAGGGCGGGCAGCCCCAGCATTTT	CAWSVQGGQPQHF
TRBV6-1	NA	TRBJ2-1	TRBD2	TGTGCCAGCAGTGAAGTGGGACTAGCGGCCCTCAATGAGCAGTTCTTC	CASSEVGLAALNEQFF
TRBV20-1	few	TRBJ2-7	NA	TGCAGTGCTCCCCTGGGAGCCGAGCAGTACTTC	CSAPLGAEQYF
TRBV2	NA	TRBJ2-1	NA	TGTGCCAGCAGTGAAACGAGTCGGGAGTTCAATGAGCAGTTCTTC	CASSETSREFNEQFF
TRBV4-1	NA	TRBJ1-3	TRBD1	TGCGCCAGCAGCCACCAGACAGGGGATGATGGAAACACCATATATTTT	CASSHQTGDDGNTIYF
TRBV7-3	NA	TRBJ2-3	NA	TGTGCCAGCAGCTTAACCCCGCGGGCAGGGGCGAGGACAGATACGCAGTATTTT	CASSLTPRAGARTDTQYF
TRBV5-1	few	TRBJ2-5	TRBD1	TGCGCCAGCAGCCTGGACAGGGGAGAGACCCAGTACTTC	CASSLDRGETQYF
TRBV5-4	few	TRBJ2-1	TRBD1	TGTGCCAGCAGCCCGGGACAGGGTTCCTACAATGAGCAGTTCTTC	CASSPGQGSYNEQFF
TRBV6-5	NA	TRBJ1-2	NA	TGTGCCAGCAGTTACTCTCTTACAGGAGCTAACTATGGCTACACCTTC	CASSYSLTGANYGYTF
TRBV5-4	NA	TRBJ1-1	TRBD1	TGTGCCAGCAGCTACAGGGGGCGCTTTGAAGCTTTCTTT	CASSYRGRFEAFF
TRBV28	NA	TRBJ2-7	NA	TGTGCCAGCAGTTCCCCTCCCGGGAGCGCCCCCTACGAGCAGTACTTC	CASSSPPGSAPYEQYF
TRBV6-5	NA	TRBJ2-7	NA	TGTGCCAGCAGTCCACCCGGGACACTCACCTACGAGCAGTACTTC	CASSPPGTLTYEQYF
TRBV10-3	NA	TRBJ2-1	TRBD1	TGTGCCATCAGTGAGGCAGGGACAGGAGGGCAAAGTGAGCAGTTCTTC	CAISEAGTGGQSEQFF
TRBV6-5	NA	TRBJ1-3	TRBD1	TGTGCCAGCAGTGTACAGGGGGGGTCCGGAAACACCATATATTTT	CASSVQGGSGNTIYF
TRBV28	NA	TRBJ1-4	NA	TGTGCCAGCAGTTCCCTAGGTGCCCAAAATGAAAAACTGTTTTTT	CASSSLGAQNEKLFF
TRBV11-2	few	TRBJ2-3	NA	TGTGCCAGCAGCCCCCGGCAGGGCTTAGATACGCAGTATTTT	CASSPRQGLDTQYF
TRBV7-9	NA	TRBJ2-7	TRBD1	TGTGCCAGCAGCTTGGGACAGGGGGGACCCTACGAGCAGTACTTC	CASSLGQGGPYEQYF
TRBV5-1	few	TRBJ1-6	TRBD1	TGCGCCAGCTCTGACAGGGATAATTCACCCCTCCACTTT	CASSDRDNSPLHF
TRBV5-6	NA	TRBJ2-2	TRBD1	TGTGCCAGCAGCTTAGCAAGCAGGGGGCTAAACACCGGGGAGCTGTTTTTT	CASSLASRGLNTGELFF
TRBV18	NA	TRBJ2-5	TRBD2	TGTGCCAGCTCACCACCGGGAGCGGGAGCGATAGGGACCCAGTACTTC	CASSPPGAGAIGTQYF
TRBV6-1	NA	TRBJ2-1	NA	TGTGCCAGCAGTGAAGCTAACTCCTACAATGAGCAGTTCTTC	CASSEANSYNEQFF
TRBV12-5	NA	TRBJ2-1	TRBD1	TGTGCTAGTGGTTTGAGCGGGACAGGGAAAGGGGGTGAGCAGTTCTTC	CASGLSGTGKGGEQFF
TRBV4-2	NA	TRBJ2-1	TRBD2	TGTGCCAGCAGCCCTGGGCAACTAGCGGGACCTGAGCAGTTCTTC	CASSPGQLAGPEQFF
TRBV7-9	few	TRBJ2-1	TRBD2	TGTGCCAGCGGTAGCGGGCTTAACAATGAGCAGTTCTTC	CASGSGLNNEQFF
TRBV7-2	NA	TRBJ2-1	TRBD2	TGTGCCAGCAGCCGGAGCGGGGGGAATGAGCAGTTCTTC	CASSRSGGNEQFF
TRBV25-1	NA	TRBJ2-1	TRBD2	TGTGCCAGCAGTGACGGGAGGGCCGATGAGCAGTTCTTC	CASSDGRADEQFF
TRBV7-9	NA	TRBJ1-1	TRBD1	TGTTCCAGCAGCCGCAGGGACAGTGAAGCTTTCTTT	CSSSRRDSEAFF
TRBV19	NA	TRBJ2-5	TRBD2	TGTGCCAGTAGTGAGGCAGGGAGGGCACAAGAGACCCAGTACTTC	CASSEAGRAQETQYF
TRBV7-9	NA	TRBJ2-7	NA	TGTGCCAGCAGTTGGGGAGTACTCTACGAGCAGTACTTC	CASSWGVLYEQYF
TRBV7-2	NA	TRBJ2-7	NA	TGTGCCAGCAGCTTAGATTGGTATAGCTCCTACGAGCAGTACTTC	CASSLDWYSSYEQYF
TRBV19	NA	TRBJ2-1	NA	TGTGCCAGTAGTATCACTTCGAGCTCCTACAATGAGCAGTTCTTC	CASSITSSSYNEQFF
TRBV5-1	NA	TRBJ2-1	TRBD2	TGCGCCAGCAGCTTGGCGCCGACTAGCGGTTACAATGAGCAGTTCTTC	CASSLAPTSGYNEQFF
TRBV7-8	NA	TRBJ1-3	NA	TGTGCCAGCAGCTTACGGACAGTCGAGTCCGGAAACACCATATATTTT	CASSLRTVESGNTIYF
TRBV19	few	TRBJ2-2	NA	TGTGCCAGTACGGGGACACACAACACCGGGGAGCTGTTTTTT	CASTGTHNTGELFF
TRBV5-1	NA	TRBJ2-2	NA	TGCGCCAGCAGCTTACTGGCAGGGGACACCGGGGAGCTGTTTTTT	CASSLLAGDTGELFF
TRBV5-6	few	TRBJ2-7	NA	TGTGCCAGCAGCTTGGCTGGGACACTCTCCTACGAGCAGTACTTC	CASSLAGTLSYEQYF
TRBV5-1	NA	TRBJ2-4	NA	TGCGCCAGCAGCTTGGAAGGGTGGGGGGACATTCAGTACTTC	CASSLEGWGDIQYF
TRBV9	NA	TRBJ2-1	TRBD2	TGTGCCAGCAGCGTAGGAGGGCCTGCGCGGGGGAGCTCCTACAATGAGCAGTTCTTC	CASSVGGPARGSSYNEQFF
TRBV6-6	NA	TRBJ1-6	NA	TGTGCCAGCAGTTCGCGACAGCACAATAATTCACCCCTCCACTTT	CASSSRQHNNSPLHF
TRBV7-2	NA	TRBJ2-3	NA	TGTGCCAGCAGCTTCCTCCCGGCCGGAGGGGATACGCAGTATTTT	CASSFLPAGGDTQYF